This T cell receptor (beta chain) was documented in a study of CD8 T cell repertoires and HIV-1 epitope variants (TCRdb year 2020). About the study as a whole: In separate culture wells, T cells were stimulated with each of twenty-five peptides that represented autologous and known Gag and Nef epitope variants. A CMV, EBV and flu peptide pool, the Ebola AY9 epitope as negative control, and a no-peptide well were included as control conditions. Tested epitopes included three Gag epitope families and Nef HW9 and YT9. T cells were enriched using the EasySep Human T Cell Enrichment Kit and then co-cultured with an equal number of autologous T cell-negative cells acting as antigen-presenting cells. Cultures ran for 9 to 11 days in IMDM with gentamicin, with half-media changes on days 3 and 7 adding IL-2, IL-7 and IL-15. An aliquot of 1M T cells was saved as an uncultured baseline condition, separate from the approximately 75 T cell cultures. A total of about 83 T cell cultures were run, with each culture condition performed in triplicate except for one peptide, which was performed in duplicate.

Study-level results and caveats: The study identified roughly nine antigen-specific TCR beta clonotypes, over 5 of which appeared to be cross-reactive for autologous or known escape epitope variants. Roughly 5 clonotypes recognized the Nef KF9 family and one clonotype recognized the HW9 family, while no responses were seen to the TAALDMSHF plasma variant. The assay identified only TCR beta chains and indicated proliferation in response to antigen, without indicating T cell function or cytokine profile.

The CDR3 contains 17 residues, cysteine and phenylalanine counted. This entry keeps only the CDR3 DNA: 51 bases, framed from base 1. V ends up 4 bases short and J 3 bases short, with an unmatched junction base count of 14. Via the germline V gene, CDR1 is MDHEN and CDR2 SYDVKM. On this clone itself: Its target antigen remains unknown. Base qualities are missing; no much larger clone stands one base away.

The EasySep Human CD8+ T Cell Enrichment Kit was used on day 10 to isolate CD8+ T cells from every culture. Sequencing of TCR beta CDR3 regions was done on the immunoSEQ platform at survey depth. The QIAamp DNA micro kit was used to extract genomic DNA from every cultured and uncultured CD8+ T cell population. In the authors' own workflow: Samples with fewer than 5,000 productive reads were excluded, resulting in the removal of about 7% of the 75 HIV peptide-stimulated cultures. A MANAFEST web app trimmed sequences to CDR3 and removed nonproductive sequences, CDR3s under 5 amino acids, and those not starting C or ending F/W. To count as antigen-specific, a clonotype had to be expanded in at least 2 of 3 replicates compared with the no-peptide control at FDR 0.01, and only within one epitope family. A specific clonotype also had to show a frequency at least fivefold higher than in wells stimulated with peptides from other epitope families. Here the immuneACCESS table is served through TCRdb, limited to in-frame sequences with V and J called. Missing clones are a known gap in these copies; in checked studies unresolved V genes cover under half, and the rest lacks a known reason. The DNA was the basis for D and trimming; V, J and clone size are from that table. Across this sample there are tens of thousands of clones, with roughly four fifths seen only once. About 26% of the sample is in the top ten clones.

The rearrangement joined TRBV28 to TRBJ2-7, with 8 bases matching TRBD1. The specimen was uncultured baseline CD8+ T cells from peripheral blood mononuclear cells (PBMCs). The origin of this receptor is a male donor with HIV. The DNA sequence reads TGTGCCAGCAGTTCACCTACAGGGGGACGGCGGAACTACGAGCAGTACTTC. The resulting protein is CASSSPTGGRRNYEQYF.